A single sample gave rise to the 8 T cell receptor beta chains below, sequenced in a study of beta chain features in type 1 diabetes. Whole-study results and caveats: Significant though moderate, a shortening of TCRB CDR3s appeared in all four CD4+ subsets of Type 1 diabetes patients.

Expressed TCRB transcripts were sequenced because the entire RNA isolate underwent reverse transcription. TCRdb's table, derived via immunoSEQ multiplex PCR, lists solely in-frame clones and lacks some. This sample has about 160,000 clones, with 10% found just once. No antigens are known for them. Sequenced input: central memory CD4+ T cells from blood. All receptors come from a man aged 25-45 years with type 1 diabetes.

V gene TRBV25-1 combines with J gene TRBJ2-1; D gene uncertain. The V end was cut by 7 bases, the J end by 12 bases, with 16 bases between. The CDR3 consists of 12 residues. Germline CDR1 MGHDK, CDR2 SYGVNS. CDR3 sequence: CASTRAGYVQFF. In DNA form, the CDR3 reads TGTGCCAGCACCCGCGCCGGGTATGTGCAGTTCTTC. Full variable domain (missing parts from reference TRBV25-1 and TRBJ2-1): EADIYQTPRYLVIGTGKKITLECSQTMGHDKMYWYQQDPGMELHLIHYSYGVNSTEKGDLSSESTVSRIRTEHFPLTLESARPSHTSQYLCASTRAGYVQFFGPGTRLTVL.

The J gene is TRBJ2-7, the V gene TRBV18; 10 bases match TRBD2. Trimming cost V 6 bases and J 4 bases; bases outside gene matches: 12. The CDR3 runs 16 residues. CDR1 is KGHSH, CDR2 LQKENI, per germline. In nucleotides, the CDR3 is TGTGCCAGCTCCCCTGAGCCTAGCGGGAGAGCTTACGAGCAGTACTTC. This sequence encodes CASSPEPSGRAYEQYF.

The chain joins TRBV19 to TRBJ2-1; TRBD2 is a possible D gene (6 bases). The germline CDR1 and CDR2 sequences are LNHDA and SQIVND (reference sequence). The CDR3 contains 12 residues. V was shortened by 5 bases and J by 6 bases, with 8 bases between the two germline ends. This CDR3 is CASSRGINEQFF. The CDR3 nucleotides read TGTGCCAGTAGTCGGGGGATCAATGAGCAGTTCTTC. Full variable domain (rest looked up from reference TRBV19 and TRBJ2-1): DGGITQSPKYLFRKEGQNVTLSCEQNLNHDAMYWYRQDPGQGLRLIYYSQIVNDFQKGDIAEGYSVSREKKESFPLTVTSAQKNPTAFYLCASSRGINEQFFGPGTRLTVL.

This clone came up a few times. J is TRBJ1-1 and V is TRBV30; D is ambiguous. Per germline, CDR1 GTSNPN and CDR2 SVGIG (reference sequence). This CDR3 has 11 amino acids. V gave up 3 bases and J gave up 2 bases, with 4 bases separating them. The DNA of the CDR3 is TGTGCCTGGAGACTTAACACTGAAGCTTTCTTT. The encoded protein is CAWRLNTEAFF.

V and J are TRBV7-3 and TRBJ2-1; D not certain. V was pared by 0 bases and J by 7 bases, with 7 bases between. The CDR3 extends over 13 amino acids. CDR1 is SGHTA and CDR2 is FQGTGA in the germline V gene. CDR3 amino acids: CASSLTYENEQFF. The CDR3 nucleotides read TGTGCCAGCAGCTTAACCTATGAGAATGAGCAGTTCTTC.

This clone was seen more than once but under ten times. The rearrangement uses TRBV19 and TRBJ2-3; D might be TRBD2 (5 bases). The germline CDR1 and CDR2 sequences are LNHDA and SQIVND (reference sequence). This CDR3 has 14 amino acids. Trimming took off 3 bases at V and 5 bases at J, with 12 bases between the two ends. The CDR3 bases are TGTGCCAGTAGTATGCAGAGGGCCAGAGATACGCAGTATTTT. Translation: CASSMQRARDTQYF.

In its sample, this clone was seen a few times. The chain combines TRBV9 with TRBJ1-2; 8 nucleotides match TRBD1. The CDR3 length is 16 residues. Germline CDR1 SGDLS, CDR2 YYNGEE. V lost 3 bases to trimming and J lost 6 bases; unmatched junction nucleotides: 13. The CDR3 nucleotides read TGTGCCAGCAGCGAGGCCCCTCTTCCAGGGGGCGATGGCTACACCTTC. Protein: CASSEAPLPGGDGYTF.

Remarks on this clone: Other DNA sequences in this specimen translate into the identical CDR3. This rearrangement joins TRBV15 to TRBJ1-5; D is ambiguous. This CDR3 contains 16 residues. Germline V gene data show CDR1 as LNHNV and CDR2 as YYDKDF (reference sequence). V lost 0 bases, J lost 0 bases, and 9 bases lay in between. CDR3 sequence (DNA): TGTGCCACCAGCAGAGATGGCCAGAATAGCAATCAGCCCCAGCATTTT. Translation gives CATSRDGQNSNQPQHF.